The clone carrying this TCR beta chain appeared many times. What it recognizes is unknown. The data are from a study of blood T cells in healthy people across ages. Study-wide results and caveats: Considered underestimates were the diversity estimates obtained from one million T cells. Among long-lived donors, naive CD4+ cells were more numerous and diversity higher than in aged donors.

Germline CDR1 and CDR2: LGHNA and YSLEER. This CDR3 has 17 residues. The ends lost 1 base at V and 10 bases at J; junction bases unmatched: 12. Sample-barcoded 5' priming and a J-beta primer mix drove a second PCR of roughly 6 to 12 cycles. TCRdb reprocessed the 5' RACE reads via MiXCR and lists one record per CDR3 protein. This table has 650,000 to 1,000,000 distinct CDR3 sequences, roughly 35% appearing once. Peripheral blood, about 10 milliliters per donor, was collected. Source material: blood. The chain links TRBV4-3 to TRBJ2-1, with 11 bases fitting TRBD2. This TCR was sampled from a man between 18 and 35 years old in good health. The CDR3 DNA reads TGCGCCAGCAGCCAAGCCCTTGAAGTAGCGGGGGGGCGGGAGCAGTTCTTC. Encoded protein: CASSQALEVAGGREQFF.